This T cell receptor (beta chain) was identified during a study of blood T cell repertoires in COVID-19. In the original workflow: Counts of nucleated cells, estimated from reference gene primer amplification, were obtained. Some clones are missing from TCRdb's copy, which holds only in-frame ones; the method was immunoSEQ multiplex PCR. V, J and clone size reflect that table, while D and trimming were determined from the DNA. The table includes approximately 260,000 clones, around 80% detected once. CDR3 length equals 13 residues. V shed 5 bases and J shed 6 bases, with 11 bases lying between them. Germline-derived CDR1 and CDR2 are KGHSH and LQKENI. Assignment of participants to cohorts was predicated upon participant-reported clinical history.

Sequencing input: PBMCs or T cells enriched from blood (not recorded which). This TCR was recovered from a man aged 25-45 years with acute COVID-19. The chain couples TRBV18 to TRBJ2-1; D unclear. The CDR3 spells CASSAGRVNEQFF. The CDR3 DNA sequence: TGTGCCAGCTCAGCAGGCAGAGTCAATGAGCAGTTCTTC.